The 11 T cell receptor beta chains presented below share a single source sample, sequenced in a study of tumor-infiltrating lymphocytes in primary liver carcinoma. The source material, roughly 18-31 mg of unsorted bulk tissue, was used to co-extract RNA and DNA. With around 500 ng total RNA as template and a constant-region primer, TCR beta cDNA was made. Three nested multiplex PCR rounds, a slightly modified ARM-PCR, produced the libraries for TCR beta. TRBV1-TRBV30 forward and Cbeta reverse primers drove the first two roughly 10-cycle rounds. MiXCR, applied by TCRdb to the multiplex PCR reads, yields one record per CDR3 protein. This sample has 100,000 to 150,000 distinct CDR3 sequences; around 64% occur once, and the top ten carry more than 7%. Sequenced material: liver tumor tissue from sampling region 3. The subset was: tumor region T3, left-lateral pole. These receptors originate from a woman in her sixties with primary liver carcinoma and hepatitis B virus infection.

A single count supports this clonotype. A much larger clone is a single base away; this may be a read error. J is TRBJ2-1 and V is TRBV14, with 7 bases aligning to TRBD2. CDR3 length: 11 residues. J was trimmed by 10 bases and V by 4 bases; bases with no gene match: 1. Germline V gives CDR1 SGHDN, CDR2 FVKESK. The CDR3 DNA sequence: TGTGCCAGCAGCCTCGGGGGGGAGCAGTTCTTC. This sequence encodes CASSLGGEQFF.

This clonotype was observed a few times. One end of the junction does not line up with germline, which may come from a read error. The chain is built from TRBV11-3 and TRBJ2-5; the D is unclear. Per the germline V gene, CDR1 is SGHNT and CDR2 is YENEEA. The CDR3 contains 11 residues. CDR3 nucleotides: TGTGCCAACAGCTTAGATGAGACCCAATACTTC. It specifies CANSLDETQYF.

This clonotype has more than one count but fewer than ten. A read error may be the cause here, since a much bigger clone is one base away. This sequence joins TRBV12-3 or TRBV12-4 and TRBJ2-3; D remains unclear. The length of the CDR3 is 15 residues. V dropped 5 bases and J dropped 0 bases, with 12 bases sitting between them. The CDR3 spells CASSPPLSSTDTQYF. DNA for the CDR3: TGTGCCAGCAGTCCACCACTAAGTAGCACAGATACGCAGTATTTT.

Details on this clonotype: Being one base from a much bigger clone, this may be a read error. As the CDR3 is not closed by the conserved phenylalanine or tryptophan, this likely results from a read error. J is TRBJ2-2 and V is TRBV4-1; D ambiguous. The CDR3 sequence is 13 residues long. The germline V and J ends were trimmed by 0 bases and 13 bases, with 12 bases remaining between them. The germline gives CDR1 MGHRA, CDR2 YSYEKL. The CDR3 is CASSQERSTMLFS. DNA for the CDR3: TGCGCCAGCAGCCAAGAGCGGTCTACTATGCTGTTTTCT.

This clonotype came up many times. The chain has TRBV12-3 or TRBV12-4 and TRBJ2-2; perhaps TRBD2 as D (5 bases). The CDR3 has 13 residues. Trimming cost V 8 bases and J 3 bases, with 10 bases left between them. The DNA of the CDR3 is TGTGCCAGCCGCATGGAGGACACCGGGGAGCTGTTTTTT. The encoded protein is CASRMEDTGELFF.

Comments on this clonotype: Germline and junction disagree at one end, which may indicate a read error. The V and J genes are TRBV11-3 and TRBJ2-7, with 7 bases identical to TRBD1. The CDR3 is 15 amino acids. CDR1 and CDR2 from the germline V gene are SGHNT and YENEEA. The DNA for the CDR3 is TGTGTCAGCAGCTTAGGGACAGAGGGCACCCTCGAGCAGTACTTC. It encodes CVSSLGTEGTLEQYF.

Of note for this clonotype: Germline is not matched at one junction end, which may reflect a read error. J is TRBJ2-1 and V is TRBV10-3, with 9 bases identical to TRBD2. The germline V gene encodes CDR1 ENHRY and CDR2 SYGVKD. The CDR3 has 18 amino acids. The CDR3 loop reads CVISEFGRRTSVNDEQFF. DNA for the CDR3: TGTGTCATCAGTGAATTCGGCCGTAGGACTAGCGTTAATGATGAGCAGTTCTTC.

Concerning this clonotype itself: A read error may produce the germline difference seen at one junction end. The chain employs TRBV5-1 and TRBJ2-2; 12 bases agree with TRBD2. Germline CDR1 SGHRS, CDR2 YFSETQ. This CDR3 region has 23 residues. The CDR3: CANSFPIRTRTSGKTSGTGELFF. The CDR3 DNA follows: TGCGCCAACAGCTTCCCTATCAGAACCAGGACTAGCGGGAAAACCTCGGGTACCGGGGAGCTGTTTTTT.

There are many counts of this clonotype. The genes are TRBV12-5 and TRBJ2-3; no reliable D call. The CDR3 consists of 17 residues. Germline assignment: CDR1 LGHNT and CDR2 FRNRAP. V lost 4 bases and J 3 bases, leaving 20 bases between the germline ends. As DNA, the CDR3 is TGTGCTAGTGGTTCCCTCCTGTGGGCAGTGTTTACAGATACGCAGTATTTT. Its protein is CASGSLLWAVFTDTQYF.

This clonotype was seen just once. A clone one base away is much larger, so this may be a read error. The chain has TRBV5-1 and TRBJ2-1; TRBD1 is a possible D gene (6 bases). Germline V gene lookup returns CDR1 SGHRS and CDR2 YFSETQ. The CDR3 consists of 15 residues. The CDR3 loop reads CASSITDRPYSEQFF. The CDR3 DNA reads TGCGCCAGCAGCATCACTGACAGGCCCTACAGTGAGCAGTTCTTC.

This clonotype was counted at least ten times. This chain links TRBV11-3 with TRBJ2-7; D assignment may be TRBD1 or TRBD2 (5 bases each). This CDR3 has 15 residues. Per the germline V gene, CDR1 is SGHNT and CDR2 is YENEEA. Deletions cut 3 bases from V and 3 bases from J, with 15 bases between. CDR3 DNA: TGTGCCAGCAGCTTCTCCCCCCGGGACGGCTACGAGCAGTACTTC. Residues: CASSFSPRDGYEQYF.